This entry lists 19 T cell receptor beta chains sequenced from one sample in a study of cytomegalovirus exposure and HLA in healthy donors. PCR amplification relied on 60 Vbeta primers (plus 13 Jbeta primers). The table came from immunoSEQ multiplex PCR; TCRdb's copy has only in-frame clones and leaves some out. The sample has over 100,000 clones, approximately 70% seen once. The sample was PBMCs. Receptor source: a man in his forties in good health and CMV-seronegative.

The rearrangement uses TRBV5-5 and TRBJ1-4, with D perhaps TRBD1 (5 bases). In germline, CDR1 is SGHKS, CDR2 YYEKEE (reference sequence). V lost 0 bases and J lost 2, with 5 bases in between. The CDR3 consists of 14 residues. The CDR3 protein is CASSLDRTNEKLFF. CDR3 DNA sequence: TGTGCCAGCAGCTTGGACAGGACTAATGAAAAACTGTTTTTT.

The rearrangement links TRBV13 to TRBJ1-5; 8 positions match TRBD1. This CDR3 region has 14 residues. Germline loops: CDR1 PRHDT, CDR2 FYEKMQ (reference sequence). V lost 4 bases, J lost 6 bases, and 5 bases stayed unmatched. For the CDR3, the DNA is TGTGCCAGCAGCTATGGACAGGGCCCTCAGCCCCAGCATTTT. It translates to CASSYGQGPQPQHF. Variable domain in full (rest from reference TRBV13 and TRBJ1-5): AAGVIQSPRHLIKEKRETATLKCYPIPRHDTVYWYQQGPGQDPQFLISFYEKMQSDKGSIPDRFSAQQFSDYHSELNMSSLELGDSALYFCASSYGQGPQPQHFGDGTRLSIL.

This chain connects TRBV14 to TRBJ2-5, with D possibly being TRBD1 (6 bases). In germline, CDR1 is SGHDN, CDR2 FVKESK. Trimming pared 3 bases from V and 4 bases from J, leaving 12 bases between. The CDR3 contains 14 residues. CDR3 loop: CASSHRTVLETQYF. The DNA for the CDR3 is TGTGCCAGCAGCCATAGGACAGTCTTAGAGACCCAGTACTTC.

This chain links TRBV29-1 with TRBJ1-2, with a weak D call TRBD1 (5 bases). Germline lookup yields CDR1 SQVTM and CDR2 ANQGSEA. With 4 bases removed from V and 4 bases from J, the gap between germline ends came to 13 bases. CDR3 length: 13 residues. The CDR3 DNA sequence: TGCAGCGTTGGGGGGGGTGCCGGCTATGGCTACACCTTC. This codes for CSVGGGAGYGYTF.

This clone was seen a handful of times. The V gene is TRBV11-2, the J gene TRBJ2-1; D perhaps matches TRBD1 (5 bases). Trimming stripped 3 bases from V and 3 bases from J, with 6 bases between. In germline, CDR1 is SGHAT, CDR2 FQNNGV. The CDR3 is 13 residues long. The CDR3 nucleotides are TGTGCCAGCAGCTTTCAGGGCTACAATGAGCAGTTCTTC. As protein: CASSFQGYNEQFF.

V and J are TRBV6-5 and TRBJ2-7; D may be TRBD1 (6 bases). Trimming took 0 bases from V and 0 from J, leaving 9 bases between them. Germline V gene sequence: CDR1 MNHEY, CDR2 SVGAGI. This CDR3 comprises 15 residues. The CDR3 reads CASSYSMDSSYEQYF. The CDR3 region has the DNA TGTGCCAGCAGTTACTCGATGGACAGCTCCTACGAGCAGTACTTC.

The CDR3 DNA reads TGTGCCAGCAGCTTACAAGACAGGGTTGGTGGCTACACCTTC. Translated: CASSLQDRVGGYTF. V gene TRBV7-2 combines with J gene TRBJ1-2; 7 bases line up with TRBD1. The germline V gene has CDR1 SGHTA and CDR2 FQGNSA. Trimming at V came to 2 bases and at J to 7 bases, leaving 7 bases not matched to a gene. The CDR3 totals 14 residues. Full variable domain (rest looked up from reference TRBV7-2 and TRBJ1-2): GAGVSQSPSNKVTEKGKDVELRCDPISGHTALYWYRQSLGQGLEFLIYFQGNSAPDKSGLPSDRFSAERTGGSVSTLTIQRTQQEDSAVYLCASSLQDRVGGYTFGSGTRLTVV.

V gene TRBV29-1 combines with J gene TRBJ2-5, with TRBD1 matching 9 bases. Germline V gives CDR1 SQVTM, CDR2 ANQGSEA. The V gene end was trimmed by 4 bases and the J gene end by 3 bases; junction bases not matched to a gene: 6. The length of the CDR3 is 14 residues. The CDR3 sequence: CSVVPGQGKETQYF. DNA of the CDR3: TGCAGCGTTGTACCGGGACAGGGAAAAGAGACCCAGTACTTC.

The table lists this clone with a few counts. This rearrangement joins TRBV4-1 to TRBJ1-2, with a tentative D call TRBD1 (6 bases). The CDR3 runs 15 residues. Trimming took 0 bases from V and 9 from J, leaving 17 bases between them. Germline V gene data show CDR1 as MGHRA and CDR2 as YSYEKL. CDR3 sequence reads: CASSQDTAGDHRYTF. CDR3 coding DNA: TGCGCCAGCAGCCAAGATACGGCAGGGGACCATCGCTACACCTTC.

This clone was seen a few times. CDR3 sequence reads: CSVEEGYEQYF. CDR3 DNA sequence: TGCAGCGTTGAGGAGGGCTACGAGCAGTACTTC. The chain couples TRBV29-1 to TRBJ2-5, with D possibly matching TRBD2 (6 bases). The end of the DNA aligns better with TRBJ2-7, so the J call may be wrong. Per the germline V gene, CDR1 is SQVTM and CDR2 is ANQGSEA. This CDR3 has 11 residues.

This chain uses TRBV7-6 with TRBJ1-5; D is possibly TRBD1 (5 bases). Per the germline V gene, CDR1 is SGHVS and CDR2 is FNYEAQ. The CDR3 has 16 amino acids. Trimming shortened V by 4 bases and J by 1 base, and 14 bases separated the two germline ends. CDR3 nucleotides: TGTGCCAGCAGCTCTGGGGCAGGGTTGAGCAATCAGCCCCAGCATTTT. As protein: CASSSGAGLSNQPQHF.

This chain links TRBV4-3 with TRBJ2-5, with TRBD2 matching 10 bases. CDR1 is LGHNA and CDR2 is YSLEER in the germline V gene. V lost 2 bases, J lost 3 bases, and 6 bases stayed unmatched. This CDR3 region has 16 residues. The CDR3 DNA sequence: TGCGCCAGCAGCCAATTTCCGGGACTAGCGAAAGAGACCCAGTACTTC. This sequence encodes CASSQFPGLAKETQYF.

The rearrangement joins TRBV19 to TRBJ1-2, with 11 bases lining up with TRBD1. The CDR3 spans 15 residues. The V gene's germline CDR1 is LNHDA and CDR2 SQIVND (reference sequence). J lost 3 bases, V lost 8 bases, and 8 bases had no gene match. CDR3 sequence (DNA): TGTGCCAGTGTTGGACGGGACAGGGGGGACTATGGCTACACCTTC. Translation: CASVGRDRGDYGYTF.

The gene calls are TRBV4-3 and TRBJ2-3; D not certain. Germline V gene lookup returns CDR1 LGHNA and CDR2 YSLEER. The CDR3 extends over 13 amino acids. V lost 6 bases, J lost 0 bases, and 7 bases lay in between. CDR3 region: CASRRTSTDTQYF. CDR3 nucleotide sequence: TGCGCCAGCAGGCGAACTAGCACAGATACGCAGTATTTT.

The genes are TRBV18 and TRBJ1-5; 11 bases are shared with TRBD1. This CDR3 has 17 amino acids. Trimming cost V 7 bases and J 5 bases; bases outside gene matches: 13. In germline, CDR1 is KGHSH, CDR2 LQKENI. The CDR3 loop is CASLVSRGQGVDQPQHF. For the CDR3, the DNA is TGTGCCAGCTTAGTAAGCCGGGGACAGGGGGTCGATCAGCCCCAGCATTTT. Based on the CDR3 plus reference TRBV18 and TRBJ1-5, the full variable domain is NAGVMQNPRHLVRRRGQEARLRCSPMKGHSHVYWYRQLPEEGLKFMVYLQKENIIDESGMPKERFSAEFPKEGPSILRIQQVVRGDSAAYFCASLVSRGQGVDQPQHFGDGTRLSIL.

This clone was counted a single time. The chain combines TRBV4-2 with TRBJ1-1; D remains unclear. Trimming cost V 1 base and J 11 bases, with 11 bases left between them. The CDR3 is 12 amino acids. The germline CDR1 and CDR2 sequences are LGHNA and YNFKEQ. CDR3: CASSQASAGAFF. For the CDR3, the DNA is TGTGCCAGCAGCCAAGCGTCGGCAGGTGCTTTCTTT.

V and J are TRBV4-1 and TRBJ2-5, with 7 bases lining up with TRBD2. V was pared by 0 bases and J by 3 bases, with 4 bases of the junction left unmatched. CDR1 and CDR2 (germline): MGHRA, YSYEKL. CDR3 length: 15 residues. CDR3 amino acids: CASSQEIAGEETQYF. In DNA, the CDR3 is TGCGCCAGCAGCCAAGAGATCGCGGGGGAAGAGACCCAGTACTTC.

V gene TRBV15 combines with J gene TRBJ2-7; 7 bases map to TRBD2. V trimming: 4 bases; J trimming: 3 bases; junction bases outside the gene matches: 3. Germline V gives CDR1 LNHNV, CDR2 YYDKDF (reference sequence). There are 13 residues in the CDR3. The CDR3 protein is CATSIQRGYEQYF. CDR3 sequence (DNA): TGTGCCACCAGCATCCAGCGGGGCTACGAGCAGTACTTC.

The J gene is TRBJ1-1, the V gene TRBV5-1; no reliable D call. Per the germline V gene, CDR1 is SGHRS and CDR2 is YFSETQ. This CDR3 spans 12 amino acids. Trimming took 2 bases from V and 3 from J, leaving 5 bases between them. The CDR3, as DNA: TGCGCCAGCAGCTTTAGCGACACTGAAGCTTTCTTT. Encoded protein: CASSFSDTEAFF.